The 19 T cell receptor beta chains presented below share a single source sample, sequenced in a study of T cell responses to AZD1222 COVID-19 vaccine. Method: immunoSEQ multiplex PCR; TCRdb's copy keeps in-frame clones and lacks some. The top ten clones hold less than 3.5% of a sample with 150,000 to 180,000 clones, about 88% of them seen once. Sequences were derived from peripheral blood, sampled on day 0 of AZD1222 vaccination. Every receptor here comes from an adult in good health.

The chain employs TRBV7-6 and TRBJ2-2, with D possibly called TRBD1 or TRBD2 (5 bases each). CDR1 is SGHVS and CDR2 is FNYEAQ in the germline V gene. This CDR3 is 13 amino acids long. V gave up 8 bases and J gave up 5 bases, with 12 bases separating them. CDR3 sequence reads: CASGPGRTGELFF. DNA of the CDR3: TGTGCCAGCGGGCCGGGGCGTACCGGGGAGCTGTTTTTT. The variable domain in full, with the rest retrieved from reference TRBV7-6 and TRBJ2-2, is GAGVSQSPRYKVTKRGQDVALRCDPISGHVSLYWYRQALGQGPEFLTYFNYEAQQDKSGLPNDRFSAERPEGSISTLTIQRTEQRDSAMYRCASGPGRTGELFFGEGSRLTVL.

The chain is built from TRBV2 and TRBJ2-7; 7 bases agree with TRBD1. In germline, CDR1 is SNHLY, CDR2 FYNNEI. The CDR3 consists of 14 residues. Losses at the gene ends were 6 bases for V and 4 bases for J; bases not matched to a gene: 9. The DNA of the CDR3 is TGTGCCAGCAGGCCCACAGGGGTGGAATACGAGCAGTACTTC. Amino acid sequence: CASRPTGVEYEQYF.

The chain couples TRBV2 to TRBJ2-1, with D unclear. Between the trimmed V and J ends, which lost 4 bases and 7 bases, there was a span of 5 bases. Per the germline V gene, CDR1 is SNHLY and CDR2 is FYNNEI. The CDR3 has 11 residues. This chain's CDR3 is CASSGLNEQFF. Written as DNA, the CDR3 is TGTGCCAGCAGTGGTTTGAATGAGCAGTTCTTC.

V gene TRBV14 combines with J gene TRBJ1-1, with D perhaps matching TRBD1 (6 bases). CDR1 and CDR2 from the germline V gene are SGHDN and FVKESK. This CDR3 contains 12 residues. V lost 4 bases, J lost 5 bases, and 8 bases lay in between. The CDR3 region has the DNA TGTGCCAGCAGCCTACAGGGTACTGAAGCTTTCTTT. Amino acids: CASSLQGTEAFF. The full variable domain, rest sourced from reference TRBV14 and TRBJ1-1, is EAGVTQFPSHSVIEKGQTVTLRCDPISGHDNLYWYRRVMGKEIKFLLHFVKESKQDESGMPNNRFLAERTGGTYSTLKVQPAELEDSGVYFCASSLQGTEAFFGQGTRLTVV.

The genes are TRBV18 and TRBJ2-6, with TRBD1 matching over 7 bases. The CDR3 loop spans 17 amino acids. The junction had 10 bases not matched to a gene; V was cut back by 6 bases and J by 2 bases. Germline lookup yields CDR1 KGHSH and CDR2 LQKENI. Here the CDR3 reads CASSLSGTVAGANVLTF. The CDR3 coding sequence is TGTGCCAGCTCGCTATCCGGGACAGTGGCTGGGGCCAACGTCCTGACTTTC.

J is TRBJ1-1 and V is TRBV6-5; TRBD1 might be the D (6 bases). The CDR3 consists of 14 residues. Germline CDR1 reads MNHEY; CDR2 reads SVGAGI. Trimming stripped 6 bases from V and 7 bases from J, with 18 bases between. Written as DNA, the CDR3 is TGTGCCAGCAGACCTCCCGGGACACCTCTTGAAGCTTTCTTT. Protein product: CASRPPGTPLEAFF.

The V call is TRBV3-1 (or the pseudogene TRBV3-2), the J call TRBJ1-2; 8 bases match TRBD1. The CDR3 extends over 17 amino acids. Trimming removed 3 bases from V and 4 bases from J; junction bases left unmatched: 13. Germline-derived CDR1 and CDR2 are LGHDT and YNNKEL (reference sequence). The DNA for the CDR3 is TGTGCCAGCAGCCACCTGAAGACAGGGGTCACACTCTATGGCTACACCTTC. Its protein product is CASSHLKTGVTLYGYTF.

This clone was counted a single time. This rearrangement joins TRBV5-1 to TRBJ2-2; perhaps TRBD1 as D (5 bases). V was trimmed by 6 bases and J by 1 base, leaving 7 bases between them. The CDR3 is 13 residues long. Germline assignment: CDR1 SGHRS and CDR2 YFSETQ. The CDR3 DNA is TGCGCCAGCACCGGACAGAACACCGGGGAGCTGTTTTTT. This encodes CASTGQNTGELFF.

The CDR3 here is CASSQQDSYLYEQYF. CDR3 DNA: TGTGCCAGCAGCCAACAGGACAGTTACCTCTACGAGCAGTACTTC. The V gene is TRBV7-8, the J gene TRBJ2-7, with a possible D match to TRBD1 (6 bases). Germline assignment: CDR1 SGHVS and CDR2 FQNEAQ. The germline V and J ends were trimmed by 5 bases and 3 bases, with 17 bases remaining between them. The CDR3 runs to 15 residues.

The chain joins TRBV6-2 or TRBV6-3 to TRBJ1-1, with D hard to call. Trimming took 0 bases from V and 0 from J, leaving 11 bases between them. Germline CDR1 and CDR2: MNHEY and SVGEGT. The CDR3 covers 16 residues. CDR3 bases: TGTGCCAGCAGTTACTCGAGCGGTGACCTGAACACTGAAGCTTTCTTT. Amino acid sequence: CASSYSSGDLNTEAFF.

This chain connects TRBV3-1 (or the pseudogene TRBV3-2) to TRBJ2-7; D possibly corresponds to TRBD2 (7 bases). Trimming removed 1 base at V and 5 bases at J, with 15 bases between. The germline CDR1 and CDR2 sequences are LGHDT and YNNKEL (reference sequence). The CDR3 has 15 residues. The CDR3, as DNA: TGTGCCAGCAGCCAAGGATCGGGGGGCATCAACGAGCAGTACTTC. Encoded protein: CASSQGSGGINEQYF.

The chain is built from TRBV7-9 and TRBJ1-1; the D gene is possibly TRBD1 (5 bases). The CDR3 extends over 14 amino acids. Germline assignment: CDR1 SEHNR and CDR2 FQNEAQ (reference sequence). Trimming left V 1 base short and J 4 bases short, with 10 bases between. CDR3 sequence: CASSLEGTRTEAFF. DNA of the CDR3: TGTGCCAGCAGCTTAGAGGGGACGCGCACTGAAGCTTTCTTT.

Only a few counts were recorded for this clone. The CDR3 DNA is TGTGCCAGCAGCTTTTCAGGAGTCACTAATGAAAAACTGTTTTTT. Residues: CASSFSGVTNEKLFF. The chain joins TRBV7-9 to TRBJ1-4, with no clear D. V shed 3 bases and J shed 2 bases, with 10 bases lying between them. The length of the CDR3 is 15 residues. The germline V gene encodes CDR1 SEHNR and CDR2 FQNEAQ (reference sequence).

This clone was seen only once. The gene calls are TRBV9 and TRBJ1-3, with 7 bases identical to TRBD1. The V segment lost 0 bases and the J segment 6 bases; nucleotides outside the gene matches: 6. Looked up from germline, CDR1 is SGDLS and CDR2 is YYNGEE. This CDR3 has 15 residues. CDR3 sequence (DNA): TGTGCCAGCAGCGTAGTAGGGACAGCAACAAACACCATATATTTT. Amino acid sequence: CASSVVGTATNTIYF.

The rearrangement joins TRBV2 to TRBJ1-6; the D is unclear. Germline V CDR1 and CDR2: SNHLY, FYNNEI. The CDR3 consists of 13 residues. Trimming shortened V by 6 bases and J by 1 base, and 4 bases separated the two germline ends. CDR3 sequence: CASRRSYNSPLHF. In DNA form, the CDR3 reads TGTGCCAGCAGAAGGTCCTATAATTCACCCCTCCACTTT.

The chain is built from TRBV19 and TRBJ1-4; D is unresolved. The CDR3 covers 14 residues. Germline CDR1 reads LNHDA; CDR2 reads SQIVND (reference sequence). The V and J ends lost 6 bases and 7 bases respectively, with 15 bases between them. The CDR3 is CASSPTPLGEKLFF. CDR3 nucleotide sequence: TGTGCCAGTAGCCCGACTCCTCTGGGTGAAAAACTGTTTTTT.

This clone occurred a few times. The CDR3 nucleotides read TGTGCCAGCAGCTTGCGAGGGGGGATCACCGGGGAGCTGTTTTTT. Translating it yields CASSLRGGITGELFF. The chain recombines TRBV7-2 with TRBJ2-2; either TRBD1 or TRBD2 may fit D (6 bases each). Trimming shortened V by 3 bases and J by 4 bases, and 12 bases separated the two germline ends. This CDR3 spans 15 amino acids. Germline V lookup: CDR1 SGHTA, CDR2 FQGNSA.

J is TRBJ2-2 and V is TRBV19; D is unclear. V lost 10 bases and J 1 base, leaving 13 bases between the germline ends. Germline assignment: CDR1 LNHDA and CDR2 SQIVND (reference sequence). The length of the CDR3 is 14 residues. CDR3 region: CATEPGGNTGELFF. The CDR3 nucleotides read TGTGCCACCGAGCCCGGCGGGAACACCGGGGAGCTGTTTTTT.

V is TRBV7-2 and J is TRBJ2-5; D is possibly TRBD2 (6 bases). Trimming shortened V by 3 bases and J by 2 bases, and 19 bases separated the two germline ends. This CDR3 has 17 amino acids. CDR1 and CDR2 (germline): SGHTA, FQGNSA. CDR3 DNA sequence: TGTGCCAGCAGCTTGCAGGCGGGGCCTCCAAGACAAGAGACCCAGTACTTC. As protein: CASSLQAGPPRQETQYF.